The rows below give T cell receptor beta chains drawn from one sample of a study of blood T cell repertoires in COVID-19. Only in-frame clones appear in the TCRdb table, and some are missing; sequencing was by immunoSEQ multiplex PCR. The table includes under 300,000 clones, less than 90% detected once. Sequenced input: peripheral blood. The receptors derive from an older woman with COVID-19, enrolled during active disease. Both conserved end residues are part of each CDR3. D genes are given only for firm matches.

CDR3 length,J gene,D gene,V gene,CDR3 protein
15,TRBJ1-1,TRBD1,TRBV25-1,CASSESNRDRELAFF
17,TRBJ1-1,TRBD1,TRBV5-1,CASSLRAVDRGNTEAFF
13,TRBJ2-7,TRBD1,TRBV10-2,CASSEPSGGEQYF
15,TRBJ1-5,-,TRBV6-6,CASHTSGNGNQPQHF
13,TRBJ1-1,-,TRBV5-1,CASSLPGVTEAFF
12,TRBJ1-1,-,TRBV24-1,CATSFGASEAFF
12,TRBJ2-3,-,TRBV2,CASNPGTDTQYF
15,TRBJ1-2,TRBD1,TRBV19,CASSRDAGTGNGYTF
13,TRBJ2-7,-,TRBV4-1,CASSQVTEYEQYF
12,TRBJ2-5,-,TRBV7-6,CASSLGAETQYF
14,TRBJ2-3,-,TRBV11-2,CASSFGLSTDTQYF
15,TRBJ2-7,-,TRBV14,CASSQEGFGRYEQYF
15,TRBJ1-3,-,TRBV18,CASSPTGGSGNTIYF
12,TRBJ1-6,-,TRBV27,CARAQGPSPLHF
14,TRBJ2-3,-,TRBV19,CASRAVDRIDTQYF
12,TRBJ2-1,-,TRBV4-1,CASSPGGGGQFF
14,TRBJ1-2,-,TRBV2,CASMWPGDDYGYTF
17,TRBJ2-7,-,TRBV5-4,CASSLGGGGVFSYEQYF
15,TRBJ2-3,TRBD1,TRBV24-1,CATSDTGQGTDTQYF
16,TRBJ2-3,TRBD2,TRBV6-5,CASSYEWAGGPDTQYF
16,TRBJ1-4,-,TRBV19,CASSIVPGQALQKLFF
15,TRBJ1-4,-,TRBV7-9,CASSLARGVGEKLFF
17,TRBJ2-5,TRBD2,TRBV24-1,CATSDPGLAGGQETQYF
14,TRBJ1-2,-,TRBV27,CASSFGPGNYGYTF
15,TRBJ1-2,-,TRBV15,CATRGTGGFNYGYTF
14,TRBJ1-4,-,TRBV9,CASSPSLDSEKLFF
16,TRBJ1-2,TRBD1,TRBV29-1,CSVVGAEGAGNYGYTF
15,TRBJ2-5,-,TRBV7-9,CASSLGPSKGETQYF
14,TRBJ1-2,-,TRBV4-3,CASSQDRGGSGYTF
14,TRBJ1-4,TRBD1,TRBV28,CASSSWDRGEKLFF
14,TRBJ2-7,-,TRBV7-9,CASSLPAGAYEQYF
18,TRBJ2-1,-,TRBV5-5,CASSFAPGGSVSYNEQFF
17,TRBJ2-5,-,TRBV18,CASSPSGLRTGQETQYF
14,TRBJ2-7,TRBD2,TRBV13,CASTRGGAAYEQYF
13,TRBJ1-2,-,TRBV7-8,CASSRGENYGYTF
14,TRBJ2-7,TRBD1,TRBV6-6,CASSRRQGAGEQYF
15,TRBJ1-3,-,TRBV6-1,CASSEEVGAGNTIYF
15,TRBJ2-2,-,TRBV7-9,CASSLAVLSTGELFF
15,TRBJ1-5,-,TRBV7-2,CASSLDRGGDQPQHF
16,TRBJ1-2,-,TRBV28,CASSFPQGSPNYGYTF
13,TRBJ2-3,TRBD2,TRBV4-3,CASSQRGGDTQYF
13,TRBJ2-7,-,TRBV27,CASSLSRDYEQYF
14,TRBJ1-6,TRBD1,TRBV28,CASRLRDRNSPLHF
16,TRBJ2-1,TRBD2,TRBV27,CASSFIGLAGGDEQFF
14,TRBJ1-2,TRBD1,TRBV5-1,CASSPWTGTYGYTF
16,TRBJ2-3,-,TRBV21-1,CASSKGDQENTDTQYF
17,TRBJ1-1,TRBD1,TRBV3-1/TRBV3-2,CASSQDYGEGAKTEAFF
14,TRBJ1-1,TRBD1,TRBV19,CASSVTQGDTEAFF